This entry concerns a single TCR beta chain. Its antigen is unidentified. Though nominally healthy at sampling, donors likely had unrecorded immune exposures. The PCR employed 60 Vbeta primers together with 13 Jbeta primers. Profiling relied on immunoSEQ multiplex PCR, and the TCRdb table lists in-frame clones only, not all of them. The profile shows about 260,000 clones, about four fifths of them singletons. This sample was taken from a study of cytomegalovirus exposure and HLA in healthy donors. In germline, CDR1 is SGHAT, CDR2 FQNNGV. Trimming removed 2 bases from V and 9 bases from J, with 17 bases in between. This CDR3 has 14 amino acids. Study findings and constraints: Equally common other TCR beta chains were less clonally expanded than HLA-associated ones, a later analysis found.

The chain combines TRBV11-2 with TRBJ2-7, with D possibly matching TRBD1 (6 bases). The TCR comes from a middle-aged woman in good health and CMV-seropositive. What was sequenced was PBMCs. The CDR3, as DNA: TGTGCCAGCAGCTTAACCACAGGGAGTTCGGGGCAGTACTTC. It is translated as CASSLTTGSSGQYF.